Listed here are 30 T cell receptor beta chains from one sample, sequenced in a study of T cell repertoires in cytomegalovirus infection. Their specific antigens are unknown. MiXCR, run by TCRdb on the reads, gives a single entry per CDR3 protein. The data show about 900,000 distinct CDR3 sequences, approximately 32% seen once. The material sequenced was cultured CD8+ T cells from PBMCs, taken from culture after CMV antigen stimulation. The receptors originated from a human donor in good health (CMV status not recorded). Some clones in this sample may be carry-over from other donors' samples.

The genes are TRBV6-1 and TRBJ1-1; D is undetermined. The V end lost 10 bases, the J end lost 4 bases, and 16 bases lay between the germline ends. This CDR3 comprises 13 residues. Germline lookup yields CDR1 MNHNS and CDR2 SASEGT. The chain's CDR3 is CANNRKGFTEAFF. DNA of the CDR3: TGTGCCAACAATAGGAAAGGGTTCACTGAAGCTTTCTTT.

This rearrangement joins TRBV12-3 or TRBV12-4 to TRBJ2-5; 9 bases map to TRBD2. The V gene end was trimmed by 3 bases and the J gene end by 1 base; junction bases not matched to a gene: 6. The CDR3 loop spans 16 amino acids. The CDR3 here is CASSFNAGGIQETQYF. In DNA, the CDR3 is TGTGCCAGCAGTTTTAACGCGGGGGGGATCCAAGAGACCCAGTACTTC.

This clonotype has just a few counts. This chain links TRBV4-1 with TRBJ1-1, with D tentatively TRBD1 (6 bases). Looked up from germline, CDR1 is MGHRA and CDR2 is YSYEKL. The CDR3 is 13 residues long. V lost 1 base and J lost 8, with 11 bases in between. CDR3 amino acids: CASSQGSGQEAFF. The CDR3 DNA reads as TGCGCCAGCAGCCAAGGGTCGGGACAAGAAGCTTTCTTT.

This clonotype was seen ten or more times. The chain joins TRBV6-2 or TRBV6-3 to TRBJ2-1; D remains unclear. Germline V CDR1 and CDR2: MNHEY, SVGEGT. The CDR3 runs 11 residues. V was pared by 0 bases and J by 8 bases, with 2 bases between. CDR3 loop: CASSYSHEQFF. CDR3 bases: TGTGCCAGCAGTTACTCCCATGAGCAGTTCTTC.

This clonotype was recorded at least ten times. V is TRBV4-3 and J is TRBJ1-6; D may be TRBD1 (5 bases). CDR1 and CDR2 (germline): LGHNA, YSLEER. The CDR3 is 16 residues long. V lost 0 bases and J 7 bases, leaving 13 bases between the germline ends. The CDR3 is CASSQEGRVVNSPLHF. CDR3 sequence (DNA): TGCGCCAGCAGCCAAGAGGGCAGGGTGGTCAATTCACCCCTCCACTTT.

The sample holds many counts of this clonotype. The rearrangement uses TRBV7-6 and TRBJ2-7; a weak D match, TRBD2 (6 bases). This CDR3 contains 14 residues. Trimming took 5 bases from V and 0 from J, leaving 11 bases between them. In germline, CDR1 is SGHVS, CDR2 FNYEAQ. CDR3 sequence: CASSGGTSSYEQYF. The DNA of the CDR3 is TGTGCCAGCAGCGGGGGGACGAGCTCCTACGAGCAGTACTTC.

The V and J genes are TRBV7-2 and TRBJ1-2; D is uncertain. V was trimmed by 5 bases and J by 3 bases, leaving 10 bases between them. The germline CDR1 and CDR2 sequences are SGHTA and FQGNSA. The CDR3 extends over 13 amino acids. In DNA, the CDR3 is TGTGCCAGCAGCCACCGAGGATACTATGGCTACACCTTC. The encoded protein is CASSHRGYYGYTF.

The rearrangement joins TRBV6-8 to TRBJ2-7, with D maybe TRBD1 (6 bases). Looked up from germline, CDR1 is MNHGY and CDR2 is SAAAGT. The V and J ends lost 0 bases and 3 bases respectively, with 9 bases between them. CDR3 length equals 14 residues. This CDR3 reads CASSYSDSYYEQYF. CDR3 bases: TGTGCCAGCAGTTACTCGGACAGCTACTACGAGCAGTACTTC.

Details on this clonotype: A much larger clone is a single base away; this may be a read error. V is TRBV7-2 and J is TRBJ2-4; D uncertain. This CDR3 is built from 16 residues. Germline V lookup: CDR1 SGHTA, CDR2 FQGNSA. Between the trimmed V and J ends, which lost 0 bases and 0 bases, there was a span of 9 bases. The CDR3 loop reads CTSSLAPARAKNIQYF. The CDR3 DNA sequence: TGTACCAGCAGCTTAGCTCCGGCCAGAGCCAAAAACATTCAGTACTTC.

This clonotype was detected only a few times. This could be a read error, since a much larger clone is one nucleotide away. In DNA, the CDR3 is TGTGCCAGCAGCTTTTATTCGAACACCGGGGAGCTGTTTTTT. This sequence encodes CASSFYSNTGELFF. This chain joins TRBV5-6 and TRBJ2-2; D gene uncertain. The germline V gene has CDR1 SGHDT and CDR2 YYEEEE. CDR3 length equals 14 residues. Trimming left V 2 bases short and J 0 bases short, with 5 bases between.

This clonotype was seen a few times. This sequence joins TRBV28 and TRBJ1-4; D uncertain. Trimming took off 5 bases at V and 6 bases at J, with 16 bases between the two ends. CDR3 size: 15 residues. CDR1 MDHEN and CDR2 SYDVKM come from the germline V gene. The CDR3 region is CASSPGEGRDEKLFF. The CDR3 DNA sequence: TGTGCCAGCAGTCCCGGAGAGGGTAGGGATGAAAAACTGTTTTTT. The full variable domain, rest sourced from reference TRBV28 and TRBJ1-4, is DVKVTQSSRYLVKRTGEKVFLECVQDMDHENMFWYRQDPGLGLRLIYFSYDVKMKEKGDIPEGYSVSREKKERFSLILESASTNQTSMYLCASSPGEGRDEKLFFGSGTQLSVL.

This clonotype was found a few times. The chain joins TRBV20-1 to TRBJ2-3; TRBD1 is a possible D gene (6 bases). V gave up 0 bases and J gave up 6 bases, with 19 bases separating them. Germline-derived CDR1 and CDR2 are DFQATT and SNEGSKA (reference sequence). This CDR3 is 16 amino acids long. CDR3 sequence: CSAREIGTQRSDTQYF. The CDR3, as DNA: TGCAGTGCTAGAGAAATCGGGACACAGAGATCGGATACGCAGTATTTT.

A word on this clonotype: A much bigger clone sits one base away, suggesting this may be a read error. Without the conserved terminal phenylalanine or tryptophan, this CDR3 likely stems from a read error. The CDR3 region is CASARPRGMNTEAFL. The CDR3, as DNA: TGTGCCAGCGCCCGGCCGCGAGGGATGAACACTGAAGCTTTCCTT. V is TRBV7-8 and J is TRBJ1-1; D unresolved. Germline CDR1 and CDR2: SGHVS and FQNEAQ. The CDR3 covers 15 residues. Trimming took off 8 bases at V and 0 bases at J, with 16 bases between the two ends.

The chain is built from TRBV18 and TRBJ2-2; weak D call: TRBD1 (5 bases). The CDR3 extends over 15 amino acids. The germline CDR1 and CDR2 sequences are KGHSH and LQKENI. V was clipped by 6 bases and J by 1 base, with 12 bases between them. The CDR3 is CASSTLTVNTGELFF. The CDR3 DNA reads as TGTGCCAGCTCTACCTTGACAGTGAACACCGGGGAGCTGTTTTTT.

This clonotype was seen at least ten times. The rearrangement joins TRBV7-6 to TRBJ2-2, with D perhaps TRBD1 (7 bases). The CDR3 is 16 residues long. Germline V gene sequence: CDR1 SGHVS, CDR2 FNYEAQ. V lost 5 bases and J 4 bases, leaving 17 bases between the germline ends. CDR3: CASSPGGGGLTGELFF. For the CDR3, the DNA is TGTGCCAGCAGCCCCGGCGGAGGGGGCCTCACCGGGGAGCTGTTTTTT.

This clonotype has only a few counts. A read error may account for a junction end that differs from germline. Written as DNA, the CDR3 is TGTGCCAGCAGTTACGGGGGGAATCCTAACTTT. Its translation is CASSYGGNPNF. The chain recombines TRBV6-6 with TRBJ1-1, with D perhaps matching TRBD1 (5 bases). Germline CDR1 reads MNHNY; CDR2 reads SVGAGI (reference sequence). The CDR3 spans 11 residues.

This clonotype showed up just once. For the CDR3, the DNA is TGCGCCGGCGGCCCACGGGACAGTTACAATGAGCAGTTCTTC. This translates into CAGGPRDSYNEQFF. The V call is TRBV5-1, the J call TRBJ2-1, with 7 positions matching TRBD1. V lost 10 bases, J lost 4 bases, and 11 bases stayed unmatched. The CDR3 is 14 amino acids. Germline CDR1 SGHRS, CDR2 YFSETQ.

V gene TRBV6-1 combines with J gene TRBJ2-7, with 11 bases that match TRBD2. Germline V gene lookup returns CDR1 MNHNS and CDR2 SASEGT. This CDR3 has 16 amino acids. V shed 2 bases and J 0 bases; nucleotides not matched to a gene: 3. CDR3: CASSEPGLAASYEQYV. The CDR3 DNA reads TGTGCCAGCAGTGAACCGGGACTAGCGGCCTCCTACGAGCAGTACGTC.

A few counts support this clonotype. The chain recombines TRBV27 with TRBJ2-2, with D hard to call. The CDR3 is made up of 15 amino acids. With 6 bases removed from V and 2 bases from J, the gap between germline ends came to 13 bases. Germline assignment: CDR1 MNHEY and CDR2 SMNVEV (reference sequence). CDR3 amino acids: CASSFSDGNTGELFF. As DNA, the CDR3 is TGTGCCAGCAGCTTCTCGGACGGAAACACCGGGGAGCTGTTTTTT.

This clonotype has only a few counts. The CDR3 coding sequence is TGCGCCAGCAGCCAAGCGGAGGGGAACACTGAAGCTTTCTTT. Translating gives CASSQAEGNTEAFF. This chain connects TRBV4-1 to TRBJ1-1, with D hard to call. CDR1 and CDR2 from the germline V gene are MGHRA and YSYEKL. V was shortened by 1 base and J by 1 base, with 7 bases between the two germline ends. The CDR3 extends over 14 amino acids.

The chain uses TRBV28 and TRBJ1-4, with 9 bases identical to TRBD1. The CDR3 runs 17 residues. Trimming cost V 3 bases and J 11 bases; bases outside gene matches: 16. Germline CDR1 is MDHEN and CDR2 is SYDVKM. The CDR3 protein is CASSFPTGGVLGEKLFF. In nucleotides, the CDR3 is TGTGCCAGCAGTTTCCCGACAGGGGGGGTTCTGGGTGAGAAACTGTTTTTT.

J is TRBJ2-2 and V is TRBV7-9; D is ambiguous. V gave up 3 bases and J gave up 5 bases, with 7 bases separating them. Germline CDR1 is SEHNR and CDR2 is FQNEAQ (reference sequence). The CDR3 has 13 amino acids. The CDR3 loop is CASSFQLTGELFF. CDR3 bases: TGTGCCAGCAGCTTTCAACTGACCGGGGAGCTGTTTTTT.

In this sample, this clonotype turned up a few times. The rearrangement links TRBV19 to TRBJ1-1; D not resolved. Trimming shortened V by 6 bases and J by 5 bases, and 10 bases separated the two germline ends. CDR1 LNHDA and CDR2 SQIVND come from the germline V gene (reference sequence). This CDR3 comprises 12 residues. The CDR3 loop is CASRAGKTEAFF. In DNA, the CDR3 is TGTGCCAGTAGGGCAGGTAAGACTGAAGCTTTCTTT.

This clonotype has more than one count but fewer than ten. The rearrangement links TRBV5-5 to TRBJ1-4, with no clear D. The germline gives CDR1 SGHKS, CDR2 YYEKEE (reference sequence). Trimming stripped 5 bases from V and 6 bases from J, with 11 bases between. The CDR3 is made up of 13 amino acids. This CDR3 reads CASRAPGDEKLFF. The CDR3 DNA reads as TGTGCCAGCAGAGCCCCCGGGGATGAAAAACTGTTTTTT. The entire variable domain, with the rest obtained from reference TRBV5-5 and TRBJ1-4, is as follows: DAGVTQSPTHLIKTRGQQVTLRCSPISGHKSVSWYQQVLGQGPQFIFQYYEKEERGRGNFPDRFSARQFPNYSSELNVNALLLGDSALYLCASRAPGDEKLFFGSGTQLSVL.

The rearrangement uses TRBV9 and TRBJ1-1; D uncertain. The CDR3 totals 14 residues. Germline CDR1 reads SGDLS; CDR2 reads YYNGEE. The germline V and J ends were trimmed by 0 bases and 5 bases, with 11 bases remaining between them. The chain's CDR3 is CASSVDGAWTEAFF. CDR3 DNA: TGTGCCAGCAGCGTAGATGGAGCGTGGACTGAAGCTTTCTTT.

This chain joins TRBV27 and TRBJ2-5; D tentatively fits TRBD1 or TRBD2 (5 bases each). Germline CDR1 reads MNHEY; CDR2 reads SMNVEV (reference sequence). CDR3 length: 14 amino acids. With 4 bases removed from V and 7 bases from J, the gap between germline ends came to 16 bases. CDR3: CASSYSSSGGTQYF. As DNA, the CDR3 is TGTGCCAGCAGTTACTCCTCCTCTGGGGGGACCCAGTACTTC.

The rearrangement uses TRBV7-9 and TRBJ1-2; D is unclear. Trimming cost V 4 bases and J 1 base, with 25 bases left between them. The CDR3 is made up of 19 amino acids. Looked up from germline, CDR1 is SEHNR and CDR2 is FQNEAQ (reference sequence). Here the CDR3 DNA reads TGTGCCAGCAGCTCCCTCCTCAGTGCGCAACCCGCCTTTAACTATGGCTACACCTTC. Translating it yields CASSSLLSAQPAFNYGYTF. The variable domain in full, completed from reference TRBV7-9 and TRBJ1-2, reads DTGVSQNPRHKITKRGQNVTFRCDPISEHNRLYWYRQTLGQGPEFLTYFQNEAQLEKSRLLSDRFSAERPKGSFSTLEIQRTEQGDSAMYLCASSSLLSAQPAFNYGYTFGSGTRLTVV.

The genes are TRBV10-3 and TRBJ2-2; the D gene is possibly TRBD1 (5 bases). Germline values: CDR1 ENHRY, CDR2 SYGVKD. The V end lost 5 bases, the J end lost 5 bases, and 12 bases lay between the germline ends. The CDR3 sequence is 14 residues long. The CDR3: CAISQGSETGELFF. CDR3 in DNA: TGTGCCATCAGTCAGGGAAGTGAGACCGGGGAGCTGTTTTTT.

This clonotype was seen more than once but under ten times. The V and J genes are TRBV6-1 and TRBJ1-1; D is unclear. The CDR3 has 13 residues. Germline V gives CDR1 MNHNS, CDR2 SASEGT. V was pared by 1 base and J by 7 bases, with 10 bases between. The chain's CDR3 is CASSEGAADEAFF. The CDR3, as DNA: TGTGCCAGCAGTGAAGGGGCGGCTGATGAAGCTTTCTTT.

V and J are TRBV10-2 and TRBJ2-7; TRBD1 is a possible D gene (6 bases). V was pared by 2 bases and J by 3 bases, with 11 bases between. The CDR3 has 14 amino acids. CDR1 WSHSY and CDR2 SAAADI come from the germline V gene. CDR3 sequence: CASSELGHRYEQYF. CDR3 DNA: TGCGCCAGCAGTGAGCTGGGACACCGCTACGAGCAGTACTTC.